The 31 T cell receptor beta chains below come from one sample, sequenced in a study of patients and donors after allogeneic stem cell transplantation. TCRdb reprocessed the RT-PCR reads via MiXCR and lists one record per CDR3 protein. The sample records about 210,000 distinct CDR3 sequences, 38% being singletons. Material: blood, either unsorted or a sorted T cell fraction (not recorded which). The receptor source for this set is a human donor who was either an allogeneic HSCT recipient or a stem cell or donor lymphocyte infusion donor (not recorded which). It is not recorded whose cells these are; they may come from a transplant donor.

This clonotype was observed a few times. The V and J genes are TRBV5-1 and TRBJ1-2; TRBD1 matches at 8 bases. The CDR3 is 13 amino acids. V lost 4 bases to trimming and J lost 6 bases; unmatched junction nucleotides: 5. Germline assignment: CDR1 SGHRS and CDR2 YFSETQ. Here the CDR3 reads CASSRQGADGYTF. The DNA for the CDR3 is TGCGCCAGCAGCCGTCAGGGGGCCGATGGCTACACCTTC.

The J gene is TRBJ2-2, the V gene TRBV13; TRBD1 is a possible D gene (6 bases). V lost 1 base and J lost 1, with 7 bases in between. The CDR3 covers 15 residues. Germline-derived CDR1 and CDR2 are PRHDT and FYEKMQ (reference sequence). The CDR3 loop reads CASSLARGNTGELFF. The CDR3 coding sequence is TGTGCCAGCAGCTTAGCCAGGGGGAACACCGGGGAGCTGTTTTTT.

This clonotype was seen more than once but under ten times. For the CDR3, the DNA is TGTGCCAGCAGTCCCAACCAAATGGGCAGGGGCCTTCTCAATCAGCCCCAGCATTTT. This codes for CASSPNQMGRGLLNQPQHF. The chain links TRBV6-1 to TRBJ1-5; tentative D call: TRBD1 (6 bases). V lost 5 bases to trimming and J lost 3 bases, with 26 bases between them. CDR1 is MNHNS, CDR2 SASEGT, per germline. The CDR3 runs to 19 residues.

The V and J genes are TRBV7-9 and TRBJ1-1; D gene uncertain. Germline CDR1 and CDR2: SEHNR and FQNEAQ (reference sequence). The CDR3 has 15 amino acids. The V end was cut by 4 bases, the J end by 0 bases, with 12 bases between. CDR3 nucleotide sequence: TGTGCCAGCAGCTCCCCGGGCAGCATGAACACTGAAGCTTTCTTT. Its protein product is CASSSPGSMNTEAFF. The entire variable domain, with the rest obtained from reference TRBV7-9 and TRBJ1-1, is as follows: DTGVSQNPRHKITKRGQNVTFRCDPISEHNRLYWYRQTLGQGPEFLTYFQNEAQLEKSRLLSDRFSAERPKGSFSTLEIQRTEQGDSAMYLCASSSPGSMNTEAFFGQGTRLTVV.

The table lists this clonotype with a few counts. CDR3 nucleotide sequence: TGTGCCAGCAGTCTCGGGGTCGCTGAAGCTTTCTTT. As protein: CASSLGVAEAFF. The V gene is TRBV12-3 or TRBV12-4, the J gene TRBJ1-1; unclear D gene. The ends were cut back, 5 bases at V and 6 bases at J, with 10 bases in the middle. The CDR3 is 12 residues long.

The chain couples TRBV7-6 to TRBJ2-1; TRBD1 or TRBD2 may be the D gene (5 bases each). Germline V gene sequence: CDR1 SGHVS, CDR2 FNYEAQ. CDR3 size: 19 residues. With 2 bases removed from V and 10 bases from J, the gap between germline ends came to 30 bases. The CDR3 nucleotides are TGTGCCAGCAGCTTAAGGGGACCTACAAGGCCTCAAAGGCCCTCCGAGCAGTTCTTC. Protein: CASSLRGPTRPQRPSEQFF.

V gene TRBV10-3 combines with J gene TRBJ2-6; maybe TRBD2 (5 bases). Germline V gives CDR1 ENHRY, CDR2 SYGVKD. Trimming removed 7 bases at V and 2 bases at J, with 6 bases between. The CDR3 consists of 13 residues. DNA of the CDR3: TGTGCCATCACCGGGGCTGGGGCCAACGTCCTGACTTTC. It is translated as CAITGAGANVLTF.

The chain links TRBV5-1 to TRBJ1-4; 8 bases agree with TRBD1. The CDR3 sequence is 14 residues long. Unmatched junction bases numbered 7, after V lost 4 bases and J lost 8 bases. Germline loops: CDR1 SGHRS, CDR2 YFSETQ. CDR3 sequence reads: CASSPGQGYEKLFF. As DNA, the CDR3 is TGCGCCAGCAGCCCCGGACAGGGTTACGAAAAACTGTTTTTT. The full variable domain, its missing parts supplied by reference TRBV5-1 and TRBJ1-4, is KAGVTQTPRYLIKTRGQQVTLSCSPISGHRSVSWYQQTPGQGLQFLFEYFSETQRNKGNFPGRFSGRQFSNSRSEMNVSTLELGDSALYLCASSPGQGYEKLFFGSGTQLSVL.

This clonotype was picked up a small number of times. The CDR3, as DNA: TGCGCCAGCAGCACAACAGGGCCTTATAATTCACCCCTCCACTTT. Translation gives CASSTTGPYNSPLHF. The chain joins TRBV5-1 to TRBJ1-6, with D perhaps TRBD1 (6 bases). The germline V gene has CDR1 SGHRS and CDR2 YFSETQ. The CDR3 runs 15 residues. The V and J ends lost 4 bases and 4 bases respectively, with 12 bases between them.

The chain couples TRBV20-1 to TRBJ2-1; D not resolved. CDR3 length equals 11 residues. CDR1 is DFQATT, CDR2 SNEGSKA, per germline (reference sequence). Trimming pared 8 bases from V and 10 bases from J, leaving 15 bases between. The CDR3 is CSTLKGGEQFF. The DNA of the CDR3 is TGCAGTACCCTGAAGGGTGGAGAGCAGTTCTTC.

This clonotype was detected once. This chain connects TRBV1 to TRBJ1-5. TRBV1 is designated a pseudogene. This CDR3 region has 17 residues. This chain's CDR3 is CTSSQPEGWGSNQPQHF. CDR3 bases: TGCACCAGCAGCCAACCGGAGGGTTGGGGGAGCAATCAGCCCCAGCATTTT.

The gene calls are TRBV6-5 and TRBJ1-5, with D possibly matching TRBD1 (5 bases). Trimming removed 2 bases from V and 7 bases from J, with 12 bases in between. The CDR3 extends over 14 amino acids. Looked up from germline, CDR1 is MNHEY and CDR2 is SVGAGI. CDR3 in amino acids: CASSYGPRGQPQHF. The CDR3 DNA follows: TGTGCCAGCAGTTACGGACCCCGGGGGCAGCCCCAGCATTTT.

This clonotype was counted between two and nine times. The chain carries TRBV20-1 and TRBJ1-1; a weak D match, TRBD1 (5 bases). V was clipped by 2 bases and J by 5 bases, with 9 bases between them. Germline V gene sequence: CDR1 DFQATT, CDR2 SNEGSKA (reference sequence). The CDR3 sequence is 12 residues long. The CDR3 DNA follows: TGCAGTGCTAGACAGGGAATAACTGAAGCTTTCTTT. Its translation is CSARQGITEAFF.

The J gene is TRBJ2-1, the V gene TRBV12-3 or TRBV12-4, with a tentative D call TRBD2 (5 bases). Deletions cut 3 bases from V and 4 bases from J, with 10 bases between. This CDR3 is built from 14 residues. As DNA, the CDR3 is TGTGCCAGCAGTTTTAACTGGGAGTACAATGAGCAGTTCTTC. It encodes CASSFNWEYNEQFF.

The chain combines TRBV27 with TRBJ1-1; D not certain. Deletions cut 0 bases from V and 1 base from J, with 6 bases between. From germline, CDR1 is MNHEY and CDR2 SMNVEV (reference sequence). The CDR3 is 14 residues long. The CDR3 DNA reads as TGTGCCAGCAGTTTATCGCGCCCGAACACTGAAGCTTTCTTT. It encodes CASSLSRPNTEAFF.

The chain uses TRBV29-1 and TRBJ2-3; TRBD2 aligns across 8 bases. The CDR3 is made up of 15 amino acids. J lost 8 bases, V lost 2 bases, and 12 bases had no gene match. Germline V gene data show CDR1 as SQVTM and CDR2 as ANQGSEA. CDR3 in amino acids: CSVETAGASLGTQYF. CDR3 nucleotides: TGCAGCGTTGAAACAGCGGGGGCTTCGTTGGGTACGCAGTATTTT.

This chain joins TRBV10-3 and TRBJ1-1; no reliable D call. The CDR3 runs 13 residues. Germline V lookup: CDR1 ENHRY, CDR2 SYGVKD. V gave up 2 bases and J gave up 8 bases, with 12 bases separating them. The CDR3: CAISEIEGSEAFF. The DNA of the CDR3 is TGTGCCATCAGTGAGATCGAAGGAAGCGAAGCTTTCTTT.

J is TRBJ2-7 and V is TRBV20-1; TRBD1 aligns across 7 bases. Losses at the gene ends were 5 bases for V and 4 bases for J; bases not matched to a gene: 5. Germline loops: CDR1 DFQATT, CDR2 SNEGSKA (reference sequence). The length of the CDR3 is 12 residues. The CDR3 bases are TGCAGTGCTCCGGGACAGCTATACGAGCAGTACTTC. Protein: CSAPGQLYEQYF.

This clonotype has more than one count but fewer than ten. The rearrangement uses TRBV10-3 and TRBJ2-7, with 7 bases aligning to TRBD1. Per germline, CDR1 ENHRY and CDR2 SYGVKD. The CDR3 sequence is 14 residues long. J lost 6 bases, V lost 3 bases, and 8 bases had no gene match. CDR3 bases: TGTGCCATCAGTGATCCGGGACAGCTATCCGAGCAGTACTTC. Translated, it gives CAISDPGQLSEQYF.

The rearrangement joins TRBV15 to TRBJ2-3, with D possibly TRBD1 on 6 matching bases. The CDR3 has 15 amino acids. In germline, CDR1 is LNHNV, CDR2 YYDKDF (reference sequence). Deletions cut 3 bases from V and 4 bases from J, with 14 bases between. The CDR3 DNA is TGTGCCACCAGCAGTAACCAGGGGAGCCCAGATACGCAGTATTTT. Amino acids: CATSSNQGSPDTQYF.

This chain links TRBV21-1 with TRBJ2-3; the table's TRBD1 call for D was not verified on the DNA. TRBV21-1 is a pseudogene locus. The CDR3 length is 15 residues. DNA of the CDR3: TGTGCCAGCAGCGTATGGGACACCTACACAGATACGCAGTATTTT. It codes for CASSVWDTYTDTQYF.

The sample holds a few counts of this clonotype. The V gene is TRBV29-1, the J gene TRBJ2-7, with a tentative D call TRBD2 (7 bases). Looked up from germline, CDR1 is SQVTM and CDR2 is ANQGSEA. The CDR3 is 13 residues long. V was cut by 5 bases and J by 0 bases, with 11 bases left in between. CDR3 sequence (DNA): TGCAGCGTTAGGGGGGGGACCTCCTACGAGCAGTACTTC. Its translation: CSVRGGTSYEQYF.

In this sample, this clonotype turned up a few times. The gene calls are TRBV20-1 and TRBJ2-2; 7 nucleotides align to TRBD2. CDR3 length: 16 residues. Trimming cost V 6 bases and J 1 base; bases outside gene matches: 11. Germline assignment: CDR1 DFQATT and CDR2 SNEGSKA (reference sequence). As DNA, the CDR3 is TGCAGTGCCCGGGGGACCGGGGGGATGAACACCGGGGAGCTGTTTTTT. Residues: CSARGTGGMNTGELFF.

The gene calls are TRBV28 and TRBJ1-1, with D tentatively TRBD1 (6 bases). The V end lost 8 bases, the J end lost 0 bases, and 10 bases lay between the germline ends. The CDR3 has 13 residues. Germline V lookup: CDR1 MDHEN, CDR2 SYDVKM. The CDR3 sequence: CASLQGVNTEAFF. The DNA of the CDR3 is TGTGCCAGCTTACAGGGCGTGAACACTGAAGCTTTCTTT.

This clonotype was seen a handful of times. The CDR3 here is CATSPTDRVENTGELFF. In DNA form, the CDR3 reads TGTGCCACCAGTCCGACGGACAGGGTCGAGAACACCGGGGAGCTGTTTTTT. The J gene is TRBJ2-2, the V gene TRBV24-1; 8 bases line up with TRBD1. The CDR3 extends over 17 amino acids. Germline CDR1 is KGHDR and CDR2 is SFDVKD. V lost 6 bases to trimming and J lost 1 base; unmatched junction nucleotides: 9.

This clonotype was detected a few times. This chain connects TRBV15 to TRBJ1-3; TRBD1 aligns across 7 bases. V was clipped by 2 bases and J by 2 bases; unmatched bases: 0. The CDR3 has 14 residues. Germline V gene lookup returns CDR1 LNHNV and CDR2 YYDKDF (reference sequence). CDR3 coding DNA: TGTGCCACCAGCAGAACAGGGGCTGGAAACACCATATATTTT. Translated, it gives CATSRTGAGNTIYF.

The rearrangement links TRBV5-1 to TRBJ2-2; D not certain. The CDR3 spans 14 residues. V lost 4 bases and J lost 4, with 11 bases in between. The germline V gene encodes CDR1 SGHRS and CDR2 YFSETQ. The chain's CDR3 is CASSADLFTGELFF. The CDR3 region has the DNA TGCGCCAGCAGCGCGGACCTTTTCACCGGGGAGCTGTTTTTT. The full variable domain, its missing parts supplied by reference TRBV5-1 and TRBJ2-2, is KAGVTQTPRYLIKTRGQQVTLSCSPISGHRSVSWYQQTPGQGLQFLFEYFSETQRNKGNFPGRFSGRQFSNSRSEMNVSTLELGDSALYLCASSADLFTGELFFGEGSRLTVL.

Comment on this clonotype: The CDR3 carries no conserved terminal phenylalanine or tryptophan, so it likely arises from a read error. The chain is built from TRBV24-1 and TRBJ2-1; TRBD1 is a possible D gene (6 bases). V lost 4 bases, J lost 2 bases, and 14 bases lay in between. This CDR3 has 16 residues. Germline V gene sequence: CDR1 KGHDR, CDR2 SFDVKD. The CDR3 DNA reads TGTGCCACCAGTGACCCTGGGGGCCGGCCCTACAATGAGCAGTTCTGC. It translates to CATSDPGGRPYNEQFC.

The rearrangement uses TRBV5-1 and TRBJ1-2; 7 bases fit TRBD1. This CDR3 is 12 amino acids long. In germline, CDR1 is SGHRS, CDR2 YFSETQ. The V gene end was trimmed by 4 bases and the J gene end by 8 bases; junction bases not matched to a gene: 5. In DNA, the CDR3 is TGCGCCAGCAGCCAGCAGGGGGACGGCTACACCTTC. This encodes CASSQQGDGYTF.

The V gene is TRBV9, the J gene TRBJ2-2, with TRBD2 identical over 11 bases. The ends lost 0 bases at V and 4 bases at J; junction bases unmatched: 8. This CDR3 contains 18 residues. Germline V lookup: CDR1 SGDLS, CDR2 YYNGEE. The CDR3 DNA sequence: TGTGCCAGCAGCGTAGCCCCCACTAGCGGGGGATTCACCGGGGAGCTGTTTTTT. Translated: CASSVAPTSGGFTGELFF.

This clonotype was seen a handful of times. J is TRBJ1-2 and V is TRBV25-1, with 9 bases matching TRBD1. The CDR3 consists of 16 residues. Germline values: CDR1 MGHDK, CDR2 SYGVNS. After removal of 6 bases from V and 1 base from J, the junction contained 9 bases not matched to a gene. CDR3: CASSLGGDRDNYGYTF. CDR3 in DNA: TGTGCCAGCAGCCTAGGAGGGGACAGGGATAACTATGGCTACACCTTC.